This T cell receptor (beta chain) was obtained from a study of T cell responses to AZD1222 COVID-19 vaccine. This CDR3 has 14 residues. Germline V gene lookup returns CDR1 KGHSH and CDR2 LQKENI. V lost 5 bases and J 0 bases, leaving 10 bases between the germline ends. In the case of this clone: No antigen is known for it.

Findings and caveats of the study: Repertoires were obtained only post-peak T cell response.

Generated by immunoSEQ multiplex PCR, the TCRdb table keeps only in-frame clones and is missing some. The sample contains tens of thousands of clones, 92% of which appear only once. The input for sequencing was peripheral blood, taken on day 0 of AZD1222 vaccination. The sequence came from an adult in good health. The gene calls are TRBV18 and TRBJ1-2, with no clear D. The chain's CDR3 is CASSFSAPNYGYTF. The CDR3 nucleotides are TGTGCCAGCTCATTCAGCGCCCCTAACTATGGCTACACCTTC.